Following are 18 T cell receptor beta chains from one sample sequenced in a study of identical twins. TCRdb re-called the 5' RACE reads with MiXCR, one entry per CDR3 protein. The sample shows approximately 690,000 distinct CDR3 sequences, approximately 6.1% of them seen only once. What was sequenced was naive T cells sorted from blood. The receptors here all came from a man aged 18 to 29 in good health.

This clonotype was seen repeatedly, ten times or more. The chain couples TRBV29-1 to TRBJ2-1; TRBD1 might be the D (5 bases). Germline loops: CDR1 SQVTM, CDR2 ANQGSEA. V was pared by 0 bases and J by 15 bases, with 18 bases between. The CDR3 length is 13 residues. The CDR3 sequence is CSVEDRLGRELFF. CDR3 in DNA: TGCAGCGTTGAAGATCGATTGGGCAGGGAACTGTTCTTC.

This clonotype was found many times. The V call is TRBV10-3, the J call TRBJ2-1, with a tentative D call TRBD1 (6 bases). Trimming stripped 2 bases from V and 2 bases from J, with 7 bases between. Germline assignment: CDR1 ENHRY and CDR2 SYGVKD. The CDR3 consists of 14 residues. For the CDR3, the DNA is TGTGCCATCAGTGAGACAGGGACCTACAATGAGCAGTTCTTC. Protein sequence: CAISETGTYNEQFF.

This clonotype was counted a few times. This chain connects TRBV24-1 to TRBJ2-3; either TRBD1 or TRBD2 may fit D (6 bases each). Between the trimmed V and J ends, which lost 1 base and 5 bases, there was a span of 12 bases. Germline CDR1 and CDR2: KGHDR and SFDVKD. This CDR3 has 15 residues. The CDR3, as DNA: TGTGCCACCAGTGATTTAAGGGGGGTTCGAGATACGCAGTATTTT. It is translated as CATSDLRGVRDTQYF.

The chain has TRBV7-8 and TRBJ1-2; D might be TRBD1 (5 bases). Germline V gene sequence: CDR1 SGHVS, CDR2 FQNEAQ. With 0 bases removed from V and 4 bases from J, the gap between germline ends came to 12 bases. The CDR3 is 15 residues long. The CDR3 DNA follows: TGTGCCAGCAGCTTAGCGCGGGACGTCAGCTATGGCTACACCTTC. It specifies CASSLARDVSYGYTF.

This clonotype was found many times. The chain is built from TRBV10-3 and TRBJ2-3, with D perhaps being TRBD1 or TRBD2 (5 bases each). V was clipped by 7 bases and J by 4 bases, with 6 bases between them. The CDR3 runs 11 residues. Germline V gene data show CDR1 as ENHRY and CDR2 as SYGVKD. CDR3 nucleotide sequence: TGTGCCATCATGGGGGCAGATACGCAGTATTTT. This codes for CAIMGADTQYF.

As DNA, the CDR3 is TGTGCCAGCGGCCTGGGGGGAGGGTCGGTTTCCTACAATGAGCAGTTCTTC. This gives the protein CASGLGGGSVSYNEQFF. The chain joins TRBV27 to TRBJ2-1; 7 bases are a match to TRBD2. The CDR3 consists of 17 residues. The trim removed 8 bases at V and 1 base at J, leaving 14 bases unmatched. Per the germline V gene, CDR1 is MNHEY and CDR2 is SMNVEV (reference sequence).

The genes are TRBV29-1 and TRBJ2-2; tentatively, D is TRBD1 (6 bases). Trimming pared 6 bases from V and 2 bases from J, leaving 10 bases between. Per the germline V gene, CDR1 is SQVTM and CDR2 is ANQGSEA. The CDR3 consists of 13 residues. CDR3 protein: CSVLQGNTGELFF. The CDR3 coding sequence is TGCAGCGTGCTACAGGGAAACACCGGGGAGCTGTTTTTT.

This clonotype was detected only a few times. J is TRBJ2-5 and V is TRBV5-1, with TRBD2 matching over 7 bases. The germline gives CDR1 SGHRS, CDR2 YFSETQ. V lost 5 bases, J lost 5 bases, and 6 bases stayed unmatched. The CDR3 runs to 13 residues. CDR3 in amino acids: CASRTSSRETQYF. DNA for the CDR3: TGCGCCAGCAGGACTAGCTCGAGGGAGACCCAGTACTTC.

The rearrangement uses TRBV14 and TRBJ2-7; D remains ambiguous. The V end was cut by 1 base, the J end by 2 bases, with 9 bases between. This CDR3 comprises 14 residues. Germline values: CDR1 SGHDN, CDR2 FVKESK. As DNA, the CDR3 is TGTGCCAGCAGCCAAGTGACCAAACCCTACGAGCAGTACGTC. Translating gives CASSQVTKPYEQYV.

This clonotype turned up a few times. The chain joins TRBV4-1 to TRBJ2-7, with a tentative D call TRBD2 (6 bases). This CDR3 contains 13 residues. Germline V CDR1 and CDR2: MGHRA, YSYEKL. V was clipped by 4 bases and J by 3 bases, with 10 bases between them. For the CDR3, the DNA is TGCGCCAGCAGCCGGCCCGGGAGCTACGAGCAGTACTTC. Encoded protein: CASSRPGSYEQYF.

This clonotype was counted only a few times. The chain couples TRBV10-2 to TRBJ2-2; possibly TRBD2 for D (6 bases). This CDR3 comprises 14 residues. The germline V and J ends were trimmed by 6 bases and 5 bases, with 13 bases remaining between them. Germline CDR1 reads WSHSY; CDR2 reads SAAADI. For the CDR3, the DNA is TGCGCCAGCAGGCCGGGAGTAGAGACCGGGGAGCTGTTTTTT. It encodes CASRPGVETGELFF.

Ten or more counts support this clonotype. The chain employs TRBV5-1 and TRBJ2-3, with 10 bases lining up with TRBD1. Germline V gene data show CDR1 as SGHRS and CDR2 as YFSETQ. The CDR3 extends over 15 amino acids. Trimming took 7 bases from V and 5 from J; bases not matched to a gene: 10. CDR3 sequence: CASAPGTGDGDTQYF. The CDR3 DNA reads TGCGCCAGCGCCCCCGGGACAGGGGACGGAGATACGCAGTATTTT.

There are many counts of this clonotype. This chain joins TRBV11-1 and TRBJ1-3; perhaps TRBD1 as D (6 bases). The V end was cut by 3 bases, the J end by 0 bases, with 21 bases between. The V gene's germline CDR1 is SGHAT and CDR2 FQDESV (reference sequence). The CDR3 totals 19 residues. DNA of the CDR3: TGTGCCAGCAGCTTTCCTCCGCCGCACCGGGACAACTCTGGAAACACCATATATTTT. Residues: CASSFPPPHRDNSGNTIYF.

This clonotype appeared many times. The rearrangement uses TRBV12-3 or TRBV12-4 and TRBJ1-3; D ambiguous. The CDR3 spans 12 residues. The V gene lost 4 bases and the J gene lost 6 bases, with 7 bases spanning the gap. The CDR3 nucleotides are TGTGCCAGCAGTTATGACTTAAACACCATATATTTT. It is translated as CASSYDLNTIYF.

This clonotype was counted only a few times. The chain recombines TRBV6-2 or TRBV6-3 with TRBJ2-1; D may be TRBD1 (6 bases). This CDR3 is built from 15 residues. Germline lookup yields CDR1 MNHEY and CDR2 SVGEGT. V was cut by 9 bases and J by 3 bases, with 18 bases left in between. The CDR3 reads CASQQGKRFYNEQFF. The CDR3 bases are TGTGCCAGTCAGCAGGGGAAACGCTTCTACAATGAGCAGTTCTTC.

This clonotype has a handful of counts. The rearrangement links TRBV19 to TRBJ2-2; D might be TRBD2 (6 bases). This CDR3 contains 17 residues. Germline V gene sequence: CDR1 LNHDA, CDR2 SQIVND (reference sequence). V was cut by 6 bases and J by 0 bases, with 17 bases left in between. The CDR3 region is CASRPGVVTANTGELFF. The CDR3 bases are TGTGCCAGTAGGCCGGGAGTTGTGACAGCGAACACCGGGGAGCTGTTTTTT.

The V call is TRBV5-1, the J call TRBJ2-5; TRBD2 is a possible D gene (5 bases). The CDR3 spans 12 residues. Germline V gene data show CDR1 as SGHRS and CDR2 as YFSETQ. The V end was cut by 6 bases, the J end by 0 bases, with 6 bases between. CDR3 coding DNA: TGCGCCAGCACGGGGTACCAAGAGACCCAGTACTTC. Its translation: CASTGYQETQYF.

This clonotype was counted at least ten times. The chain carries TRBV5-6 and TRBJ2-7; D possibly uses TRBD1 or TRBD2 (5 bases each). This CDR3 has 15 amino acids. CDR1 and CDR2 from the germline V gene are SGHDT and YYEEEE. Trimming took off 5 bases at V and 1 base at J, with 16 bases between the two ends. The chain's CDR3 is CASSPLLGTSYEQYV. CDR3 DNA: TGTGCCAGCAGTCCCCTTCTCGGGACGTCCTACGAGCAGTACGTC.